Given below is one T cell receptor (beta chain) in context. TCRdb recomputed calls from the multiplex PCR reads with MiXCR, one row per CDR3 protein. The sample lists 85,000 to 120,000 distinct CDR3 sequences, roughly 33% occurring once. Axillary draining lymph nodes of breast cancer patients supplied the node samples. This record belongs to a study of breast tumors, draining lymph nodes, adjacent tissues. CDR1 is DFQATT and CDR2 is SNEGSKA in the germline V gene (reference sequence). The CDR3 sequence is 16 residues long. The junction had 10 bases not matched to a gene; V was cut back by 2 bases and J by 3 bases.

This TCR was recovered from a female donor with breast cancer. Some clones in this sample may be carry-over from other donors' samples. The sample was axillary lymph node tissue. V gene TRBV20-1 combines with J gene TRBJ2-1; 7 bases are a match to TRBD2. The CDR3: CSARPLQRESYNEQFF. The DNA for the CDR3 is TGCAGTGCTAGACCTCTCCAGCGGGAAAGCTACAATGAGCAGTTCTTC.